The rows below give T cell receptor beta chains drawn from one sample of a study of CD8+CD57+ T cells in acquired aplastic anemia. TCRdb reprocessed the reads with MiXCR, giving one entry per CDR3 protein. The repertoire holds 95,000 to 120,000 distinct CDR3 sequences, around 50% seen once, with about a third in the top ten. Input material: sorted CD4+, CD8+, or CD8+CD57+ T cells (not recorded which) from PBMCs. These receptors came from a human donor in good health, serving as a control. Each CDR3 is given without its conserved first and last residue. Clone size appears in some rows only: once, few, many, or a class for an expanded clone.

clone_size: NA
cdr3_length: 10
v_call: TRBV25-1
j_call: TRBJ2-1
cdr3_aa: ASQALNNEQF

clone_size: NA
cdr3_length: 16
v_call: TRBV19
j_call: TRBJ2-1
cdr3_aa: ASTSIGTSGAPYNEQF

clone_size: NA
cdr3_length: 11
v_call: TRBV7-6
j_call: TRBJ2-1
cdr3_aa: AGSLAPGNEQF

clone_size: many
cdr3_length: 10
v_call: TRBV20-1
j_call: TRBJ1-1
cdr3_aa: SAPRTGTEAF

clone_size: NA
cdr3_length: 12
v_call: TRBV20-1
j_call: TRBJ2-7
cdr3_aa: SARDRVGAYEQY

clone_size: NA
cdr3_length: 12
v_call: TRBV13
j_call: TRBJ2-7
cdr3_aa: ASSLGASSYEQY

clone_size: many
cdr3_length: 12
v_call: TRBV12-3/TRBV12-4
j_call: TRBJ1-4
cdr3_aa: ASSLGISNEKLF

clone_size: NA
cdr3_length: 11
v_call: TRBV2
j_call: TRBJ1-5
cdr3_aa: ASNVGGVQPQH

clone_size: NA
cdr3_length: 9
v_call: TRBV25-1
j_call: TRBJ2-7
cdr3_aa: ASSEFHEQY

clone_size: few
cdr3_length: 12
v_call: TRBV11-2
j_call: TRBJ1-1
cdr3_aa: ASSLWEGPTEAF

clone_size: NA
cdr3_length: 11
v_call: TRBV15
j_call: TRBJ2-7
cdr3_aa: ATSRDRGREQY

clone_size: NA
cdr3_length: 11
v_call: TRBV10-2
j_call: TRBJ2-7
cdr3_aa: ASRGQGPHEQY

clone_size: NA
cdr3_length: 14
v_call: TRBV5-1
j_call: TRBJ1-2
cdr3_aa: ASSLGQGRGDYGYT

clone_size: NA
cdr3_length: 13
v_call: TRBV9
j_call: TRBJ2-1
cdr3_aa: ASSLREAGYNEQF

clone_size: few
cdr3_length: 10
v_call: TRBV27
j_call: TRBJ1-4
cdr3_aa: ASSLSGEKLF

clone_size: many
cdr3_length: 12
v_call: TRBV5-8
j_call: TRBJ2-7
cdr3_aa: ASSFSAVIYEQY

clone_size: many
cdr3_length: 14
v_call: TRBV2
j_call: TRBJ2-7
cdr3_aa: ASSVGWAGQTIPYS

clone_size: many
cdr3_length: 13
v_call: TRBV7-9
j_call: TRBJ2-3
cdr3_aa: ASSLGFVVTDTQY

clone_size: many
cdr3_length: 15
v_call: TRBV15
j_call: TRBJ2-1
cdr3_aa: ATSRVGREPGYNEQF

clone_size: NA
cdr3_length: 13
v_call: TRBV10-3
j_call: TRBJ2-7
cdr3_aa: AIRKQGPSSYEQY

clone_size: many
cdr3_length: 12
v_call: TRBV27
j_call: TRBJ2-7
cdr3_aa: ASSPARGTREQY

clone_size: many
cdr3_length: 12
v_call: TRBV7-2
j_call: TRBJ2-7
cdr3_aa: ASSLGLPTYEQY

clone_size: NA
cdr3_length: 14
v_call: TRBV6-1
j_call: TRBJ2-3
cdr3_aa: ASSGARGCDTDTQY

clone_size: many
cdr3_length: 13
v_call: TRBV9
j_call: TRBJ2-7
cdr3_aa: ASSVGNVGGREQY

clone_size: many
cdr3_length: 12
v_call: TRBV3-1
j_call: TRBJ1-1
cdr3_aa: ASSQEGRGTEAF

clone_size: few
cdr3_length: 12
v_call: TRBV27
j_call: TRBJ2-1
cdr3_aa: ASVQGASYNEQF

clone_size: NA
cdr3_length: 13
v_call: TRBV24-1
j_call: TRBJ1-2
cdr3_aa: ATSEAGTGHYGYT

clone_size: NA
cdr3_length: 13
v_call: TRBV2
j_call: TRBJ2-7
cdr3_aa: ATSEGLAATYEQY

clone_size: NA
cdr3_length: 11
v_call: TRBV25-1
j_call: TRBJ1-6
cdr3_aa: ASSESLHSPLH

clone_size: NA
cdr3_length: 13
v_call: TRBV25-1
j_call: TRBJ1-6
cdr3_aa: ASESYRAENSPLH

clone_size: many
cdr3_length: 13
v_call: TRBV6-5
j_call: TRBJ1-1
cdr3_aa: ASTPATGGNTEAF

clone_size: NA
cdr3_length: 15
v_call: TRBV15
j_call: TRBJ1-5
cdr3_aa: ATSRGTTGGYRQPQH

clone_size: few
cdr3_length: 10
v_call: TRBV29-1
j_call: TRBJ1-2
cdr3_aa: SVEARLYGYT

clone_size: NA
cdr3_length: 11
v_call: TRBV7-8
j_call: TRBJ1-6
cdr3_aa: ASSLLAYLPLH

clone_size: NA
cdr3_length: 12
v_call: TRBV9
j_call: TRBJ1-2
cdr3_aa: ASSVSAGSNGYI

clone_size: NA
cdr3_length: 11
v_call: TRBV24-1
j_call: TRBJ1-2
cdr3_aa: ATSAGWGYGYT

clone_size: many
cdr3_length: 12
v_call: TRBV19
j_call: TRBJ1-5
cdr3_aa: ASSILGGNQPQH

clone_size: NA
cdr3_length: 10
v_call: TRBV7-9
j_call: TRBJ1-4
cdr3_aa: ASSQVMEKLF

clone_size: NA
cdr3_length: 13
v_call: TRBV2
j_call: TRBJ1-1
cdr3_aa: ASSERARLNTEAF

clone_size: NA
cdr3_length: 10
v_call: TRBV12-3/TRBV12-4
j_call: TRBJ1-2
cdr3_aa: ATGTALYGYT

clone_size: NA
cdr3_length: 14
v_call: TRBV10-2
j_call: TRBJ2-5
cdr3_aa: ASRSSGGAGIETQY

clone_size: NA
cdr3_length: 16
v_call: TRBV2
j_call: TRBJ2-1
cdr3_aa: GSSGYTSGGASYNEQF

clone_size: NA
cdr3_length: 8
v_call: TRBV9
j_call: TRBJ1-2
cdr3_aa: ASSGDGYT

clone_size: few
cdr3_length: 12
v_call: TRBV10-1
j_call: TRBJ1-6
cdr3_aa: ASSMEGYNSPLH

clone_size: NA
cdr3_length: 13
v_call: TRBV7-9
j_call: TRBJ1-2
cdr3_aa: ASSFPTGKGYGYT

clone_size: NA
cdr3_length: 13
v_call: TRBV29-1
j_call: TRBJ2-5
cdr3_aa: SAGLAGASQETQY

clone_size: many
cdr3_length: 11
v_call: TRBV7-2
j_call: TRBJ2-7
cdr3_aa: ASSLDSLYEQY

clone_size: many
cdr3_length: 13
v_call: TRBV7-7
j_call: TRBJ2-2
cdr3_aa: ASSLEGQGIGELF

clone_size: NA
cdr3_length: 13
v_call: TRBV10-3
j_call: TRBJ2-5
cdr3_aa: ASSDITAWWETQY

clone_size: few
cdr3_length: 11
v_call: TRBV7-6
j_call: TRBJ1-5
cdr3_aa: ASSLTKAQPQH

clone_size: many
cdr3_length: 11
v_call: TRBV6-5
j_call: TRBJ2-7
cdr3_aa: ASSFGPGYEQY

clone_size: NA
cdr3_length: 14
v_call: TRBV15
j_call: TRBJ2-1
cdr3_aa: ATSSVTGVDLGEQF

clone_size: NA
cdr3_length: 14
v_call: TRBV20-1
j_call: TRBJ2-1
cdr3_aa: SAREPGRGDYNEQF

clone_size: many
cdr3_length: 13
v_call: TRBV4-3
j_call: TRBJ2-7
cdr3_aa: ASSQDYGRVYEQY

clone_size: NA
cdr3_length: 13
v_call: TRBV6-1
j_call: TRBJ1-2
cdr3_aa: ASSESAGSNYGYT

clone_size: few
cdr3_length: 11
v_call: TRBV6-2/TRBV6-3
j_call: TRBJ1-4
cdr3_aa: ASSYSTGGPAL

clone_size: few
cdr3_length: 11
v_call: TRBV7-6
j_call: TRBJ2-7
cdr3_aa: ASAVGLTYEQY

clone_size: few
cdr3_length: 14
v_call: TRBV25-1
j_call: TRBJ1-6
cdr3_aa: ASSEWGGAGNSPLH